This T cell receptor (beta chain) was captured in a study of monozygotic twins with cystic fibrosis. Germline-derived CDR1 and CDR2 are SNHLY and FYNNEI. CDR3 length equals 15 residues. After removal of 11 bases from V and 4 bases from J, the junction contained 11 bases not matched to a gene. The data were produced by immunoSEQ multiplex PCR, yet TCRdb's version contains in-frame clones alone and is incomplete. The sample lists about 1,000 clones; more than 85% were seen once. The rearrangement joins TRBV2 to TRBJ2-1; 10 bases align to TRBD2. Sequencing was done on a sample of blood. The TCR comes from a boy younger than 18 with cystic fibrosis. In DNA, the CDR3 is TGTGCCCACCCTAGAGCGGGAGGGAATTACAATGAGCAGTTCTTC. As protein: CAHPRAGGNYNEQFF. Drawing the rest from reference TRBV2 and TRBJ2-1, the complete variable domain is EPEVTQTPSHQVTQMGQEVILRCVPISNHLYFYWYRQILGQKVEFLVSFYNNEISEKSEIFDDQFSVERPDGSNFTLKIRSTKLEDSAMYFCAHPRAGGNYNEQFFGPGTRLTVL.